Listed here are 12 T cell receptor beta chains from one sample, sequenced in a study of T cells in Graves' hyperthyroidism and ophthalmopathy. The investigators amplified TCR beta CDR3 regions from RNA transcripts. Primed by the HTBI set, a first-round RT-PCR was run on the TCR CDR3. TCRdb passed the multiplex PCR reads through MiXCR, listing each CDR3 protein once. Counted here are over 450,000 distinct CDR3 sequences, under 15% occurring once; the ten biggest clones make up less than 20%. The sequencing input was blood. These receptors all stem from a woman aged 18-29 years with Graves' hyperthyroidism.

This clonotype was picked up many times. V usage is TRBV6-1 and J usage is TRBJ1-1; D unresolved. The ends were cut back, 7 bases at V and 5 bases at J, with 11 bases in the middle. From germline, CDR1 is MNHNS and CDR2 SASEGT. The CDR3 has 12 amino acids. CDR3 amino acids: CASTDPGTEAFF. CDR3 DNA sequence: TGTGCCAGCACGGACCCGGGGACTGAAGCTTTCTTT.

This clonotype was observed many times. The chain's CDR3 is CASSYQALGEQYF. CDR3 in DNA: TGTGCCAGCAGTTATCAGGCTCTAGGCGAGCAGTACTTC. The V and J genes are TRBV6-5 and TRBJ2-7; D ambiguous. Germline-derived CDR1 and CDR2 are MNHEY and SVGAGI. The CDR3 runs to 13 residues. V shed 3 bases and J shed 6 bases, with 12 bases lying between them.

There are a few counts of this clonotype. This chain connects TRBV5-8 to TRBJ1-2, with 7 bases lining up with TRBD1. CDR3 length: 15 amino acids. Germline V gene lookup returns CDR1 SGHTS and CDR2 YDEGEE. Trimming cost V 4 bases and J 2 bases; bases outside gene matches: 8. For the CDR3, the DNA is TGTGCCAGCAGCCACCAGACAGGGTCCAACTATGGCTACACCTTC. It translates to CASSHQTGSNYGYTF.

In this sample, this clonotype turned up a few times. A much larger clone sits a single nucleotide away, making a read error possible. Because it lacks the conserved phenylalanine or tryptophan at the end, this CDR3 is likely a read error. J is TRBJ1-6 and V is TRBV2, with a weak D call TRBD1 (5 bases). The germline V gene encodes CDR1 SNHLY and CDR2 FYNNEI. Trimming shortened V by 5 bases and J by 7 bases, and 21 bases separated the two germline ends. CDR3 length equals 17 residues. CDR3 nucleotide sequence: TGTGCCAGCAGTCGCGATTCGTCGACGGGGGGAAATTCACCCCTCCACTCT. Amino acid sequence: CASSRDSSTGGNSPLHS.

As to this clonotype: The junction shows a germline mismatch at one end, possibly a read error. Written as DNA, the CDR3 is TGTGCCAACTCACGTTCGCAGGGGAGAATGAACACTGAAGCTTTCTTT. Its protein product is CANSRSQGRMNTEAFF. The J gene is TRBJ1-1, the V gene TRBV18; tentative D call: TRBD1 (6 bases). Germline CDR1 KGHSH, CDR2 LQKENI. The length of the CDR3 is 16 residues.

On this clonotype itself: A much larger clone differs by one base, so this may be a read error. V gene TRBV10-3 combines with J gene TRBJ2-7, with a tentative D call TRBD2 (5 bases). Per the germline V gene, CDR1 is ENHRY and CDR2 is SYGVKD. CDR3 length equals 17 residues. The germline V and J ends were trimmed by 4 bases and 0 bases, with 19 bases remaining between them. The CDR3 reads CAISVSVRALFSYEQYF. CDR3 bases: TGTGCCATCAGTGTATCTGTGAGGGCCCTCTTCTCCTACGAGCAGTACTTC.

This clonotype was seen ten or more times. The chain employs TRBV30 and TRBJ1-2; D gene ambiguous. This CDR3 contains 15 residues. Germline V gene sequence: CDR1 GTSNPN, CDR2 SVGIG (reference sequence). With 2 bases removed from V and 9 bases from J, the gap between germline ends came to 22 bases. CDR3 residues: CAWSLMDPLISRYTF. CDR3 nucleotide sequence: TGTGCCTGGAGTCTCATGGACCCCCTTATTTCGCGCTACACCTTC.

CDR3 residues: CATSAGAVETQYF. As DNA, the CDR3 is TGTGCCACCTCCGCGGGGGCGGTAGAGACCCAGTACTTC. V gene TRBV24-1 combines with J gene TRBJ2-5; D is possibly TRBD2 (7 bases). Germline assignment: CDR1 KGHDR and CDR2 SFDVKD. This CDR3 is built from 13 residues. Trimming stripped 9 bases from V and 4 bases from J, with 14 bases between.

The table lists this clonotype with many counts. The chain couples TRBV12-3 or TRBV12-4 to TRBJ1-4; unclear D gene. V dropped 3 bases and J dropped 3 bases, with 8 bases sitting between them. This CDR3 is 14 amino acids long. For the CDR3, the DNA is TGTGCCAGCAGTTTGGGTACTCCTAATGAAAAACTGTTTTTT. The encoded protein is CASSLGTPNEKLFF.

Many counts were recorded for this clonotype. This chain joins TRBV5-1 and TRBJ1-1; D may be TRBD1 (5 bases). This CDR3 contains 14 residues. Germline CDR1 reads SGHRS; CDR2 reads YFSETQ. Trimming removed 0 bases at V and 0 bases at J, with 6 bases between. CDR3 sequence reads: CASSLVDMNTEAFF. DNA for the CDR3: TGCGCCAGCAGCTTGGTGGACATGAACACTGAAGCTTTCTTT.

This clonotype has at least ten counts. The rearrangement uses TRBV9 and TRBJ1-1, with 7 bases identical to TRBD1. After removal of 7 bases from V and 1 base from J, the junction contained 7 bases not matched to a gene. The CDR3 spans 14 residues. Germline V gene lookup returns CDR1 SGDLS and CDR2 YYNGEE. The CDR3 sequence is CASGGEGANTEAFF. The DNA of the CDR3 is TGTGCCAGCGGGGGTGAGGGGGCGAACACTGAAGCTTTCTTT. The full variable domain, rest sourced from reference TRBV9 and TRBJ1-1, is DSGVTQTPKHLITATGQRVTLRCSPRSGDLSVYWYQQSLDQGLQFLIQYYNGEERAKGNILERFSAQQFPDLHSELNLSSLELGDSALYFCASGGEGANTEAFFGQGTRLTVV.

In its sample, this clonotype was seen many times. CDR3 region: CASSEGRQGGNQPQHF. The DNA of the CDR3 is TGTGCCAGCAGTGAGGGGAGACAGGGCGGCAATCAGCCCCAGCATTTT. This chain links TRBV6-1 with TRBJ1-5, with 7 bases fitting TRBD1. CDR3 length equals 16 residues. Germline values: CDR1 MNHNS, CDR2 SASEGT. After removal of 3 bases from V and 2 bases from J, the junction contained 7 bases not matched to a gene.